The source of this T cell receptor (beta chain) is a study of T cell repertoires in cytomegalovirus infection. Via MiXCR, TCRdb re-called the reads, giving one row per CDR3 protein. The sample carries 250,000 to 300,000 distinct CDR3 sequences, 12% to 15% recorded once. CDR1 is SEHNR, CDR2 FQNEAQ, per germline (reference sequence). The CDR3 contains 15 residues. J was trimmed by 5 bases and V by 3 bases; bases with no gene match: 6. This clonotype occurred many times. The sequenced sample consisted of PBMCs. The TCR originated in a human donor in good health (CMV status not recorded). Some clones in this sample may be carry-over from other donors' samples. This chain uses TRBV7-9 with TRBJ1-1; 10 positions match TRBD1. As DNA, the CDR3 is TGTGCCAGCAGCTTGGTGACAGGGGGCATTACTGAAGCTTTCTTT. Translation: CASSLVTGGITEAFF. Drawing the rest from reference TRBV7-9 and TRBJ1-1, the complete variable domain is DTGVSQNPRHKITKRGQNVTFRCDPISEHNRLYWYRQTLGQGPEFLTYFQNEAQLEKSRLLSDRFSAERPKGSFSTLEIQRTEQGDSAMYLCASSLVTGGITEAFFGQGTRLTVV.